The 19 T cell receptor beta chains below were found in one sample sequenced in a study of shared T cell receptors in the human thymus. Repertoires were generated with immunoSEQ multiplex PCR, while TCRdb's copy carries only in-frame clones and drops some. Among about 500,000 clones, around 78% were seen once, and the ten largest hold around 0.013%. These data also featured in a second study, about human thymus T cells.

Sequenced: thymocytes. The receptors stem from a boy under two years old with a congenital heart defect.

This chain uses TRBV5-1 with TRBJ1-1; TRBD1 matches 9 bases. This CDR3 is 15 amino acids long. Losses at the gene ends were 5 bases for V and 1 base for J; bases not matched to a gene: 6. Germline CDR1 and CDR2: SGHRS and YFSETQ. The CDR3: CASSSRDRANTEAFF. The DNA of the CDR3 is TGCGCCAGCAGTTCTCGGGACAGGGCGAACACTGAAGCTTTCTTT.

The chain employs TRBV6-5 and TRBJ2-7, with D perhaps matching TRBD1 (6 bases). This CDR3 is 13 amino acids long. V lost 5 bases and J lost 3, with 11 bases in between. The V gene's germline CDR1 is MNHEY and CDR2 SVGAGI. CDR3 nucleotides: TGTGCCAGCAGTGACCTGACAGGCTACGAGCAGTACTTC. Its translation: CASSDLTGYEQYF.

This clone was counted a few times. This chain connects TRBV19 to TRBJ2-1; 12 bases match TRBD2. Germline V gene sequence: CDR1 LNHDA, CDR2 SQIVND (reference sequence). V lost 5 bases and J lost 7; bases outside the gene matches: 12. The CDR3 contains 17 residues. The CDR3 loop reads CASSHPYLAGGTNEQFF. The CDR3 DNA is TGTGCCAGTAGTCATCCTTATCTAGCGGGAGGGACGAATGAGCAGTTCTTC.

The gene calls are TRBV28 and TRBJ2-1; D may be TRBD2 (6 bases). V lost 4 bases to trimming and J lost 7 bases, with 17 bases between them. This CDR3 has 15 residues. Germline V gene sequence: CDR1 MDHEN, CDR2 SYDVKM. As DNA, the CDR3 is TGTGCCAGCAGTTCCCCAGGGACTGGGCCAAATGAGCAGTTCTTC. Translating gives CASSSPGTGPNEQFF.

J is TRBJ1-4 and V is TRBV18; the match to TRBD1 covers 9 bases. This CDR3 spans 16 amino acids. V dropped 5 bases and J dropped 8; count of bases not matched to a gene: 12. The V gene's germline CDR1 is KGHSH and CDR2 LQKENI. The CDR3 DNA follows: TGTGCCAGCTCATCGCTCCGGGACAGGGTGCAGGAAAAACTGTTTTTT. Translation: CASSSLRDRVQEKLFF.

The rearrangement links TRBV4-3 to TRBJ2-1; 8 bases fit TRBD2. V was pared by 3 bases and J by 7 bases, with 14 bases of the junction left unmatched. Per germline, CDR1 LGHNA and CDR2 YSLEER. The CDR3 is 17 amino acids. The CDR3 region is CASSQAPLAGGRNEQFF. As DNA, the CDR3 is TGCGCCAGCAGCCAGGCCCCTCTGGCGGGGGGTCGGAATGAGCAGTTCTTC.

The chain combines TRBV28 with TRBJ1-3; TRBD1 matches 7 bases. There are 16 residues in the CDR3. In germline, CDR1 is MDHEN, CDR2 SYDVKM. The V segment lost 5 bases and the J segment 0 bases; nucleotides outside the gene matches: 7. The CDR3: CASSKTGPHSGNTIYF. In DNA form, the CDR3 reads TGTGCCAGCAGTAAGACAGGGCCCCACTCTGGAAACACCATATATTTT.

V gene TRBV9 combines with J gene TRBJ2-1; TRBD2 matches at 12 bases. The CDR3 loop spans 15 amino acids. Germline V lookup: CDR1 SGDLS, CDR2 YYNGEE. J lost 9 bases, V lost 0 bases, and 4 bases had no gene match. The CDR3 region is CASSVGSSGRGEQFF. CDR3 bases: TGTGCCAGCAGCGTAGGCTCTAGCGGGAGGGGTGAGCAGTTCTTC.

The chain joins TRBV5-6 to TRBJ2-1, with 9 bases that match TRBD2. In germline, CDR1 is SGHDT, CDR2 YYEEEE. V was pared by 0 bases and J by 6 bases, with 10 bases of the junction left unmatched. This CDR3 contains 17 residues. As DNA, the CDR3 is TGTGCCAGCAGCTTGGAGGCTGCGGGAGGGCCCCGCAATGAGCAGTTCTTC. Its translation: CASSLEAAGGPRNEQFF. Full variable domain (missing parts from reference TRBV5-6 and TRBJ2-1): DAGVTQSPTHLIKTRGQQVTLRCSPKSGHDTVSWYQQALGQGPQFIFQYYEEEERQRGNFPDRFSGHQFPNYSSELNVNALLLGDSALYLCASSLEAAGGPRNEQFFGPGTRLTVL.

V gene TRBV5-4 combines with J gene TRBJ1-1; 8 nucleotides match TRBD1. CDR1 SGHNT and CDR2 YYREEE come from the germline V gene (reference sequence). V trimming: 2 bases; J trimming: 1 base; junction bases outside the gene matches: 4. There are 15 residues in the CDR3. CDR3 protein: CASSFYRGRNTEAFF. The CDR3 DNA reads TGTGCCAGCAGCTTTTACAGGGGGAGGAACACTGAAGCTTTCTTT.

This clone was detected once. The genes are TRBV19 and TRBJ2-7; a possible D gene is TRBD2 (6 bases). Trimming pared 1 base from V and 0 bases from J, leaving 10 bases between. Germline V gene sequence: CDR1 LNHDA, CDR2 SQIVND (reference sequence). This CDR3 is 15 amino acids long. The CDR3 region is CASSIVQEGSYEQYF. In nucleotides, the CDR3 is TGTGCCAGTAGTATAGTACAGGAGGGCTCCTACGAGCAGTACTTC.

The V call is TRBV15, the J call TRBJ2-3; 14 nucleotides align to TRBD2. After removal of 0 bases from V and 0 bases from J, the junction contained 2 bases not matched to a gene. The length of the CDR3 is 18 residues. Looked up from germline, CDR1 is LNHNV and CDR2 is YYDKDF (reference sequence). CDR3 in DNA: TGTGCCACCAGCAGAGAGGGACTAGCGGGAGATAGCACAGATACGCAGTATTTT. Translating it yields CATSREGLAGDSTDTQYF.

The chain links TRBV7-6 to TRBJ2-5; tentatively, D is TRBD2 (5 bases). The germline V and J ends were trimmed by 3 bases and 1 base, with 30 bases remaining between them. The CDR3 is 21 residues long. Germline V CDR1 and CDR2: SGHVS, FNYEAQ. CDR3 DNA: TGTGCCAGCAGCTTCCACGCGAGGGAGAGCTGCCCTAGAGAACCCCAAGAGACCCAGTACTTC. This gives the protein CASSFHARESCPREPQETQYF.

The chain is built from TRBV5-8 and TRBJ2-7; TRBD1 might be the D (5 bases). CDR1 and CDR2 from the germline V gene are SGHTS and YDEGEE. V was shortened by 1 base and J by 4 bases, with 12 bases between the two germline ends. The CDR3 sequence is 14 residues long. The CDR3 DNA sequence: TGTGCCAGCAGCTTGAGGTTGAAGGGGTACGAGCAGTACTTC. Its translation is CASSLRLKGYEQYF. Using reference TRBV5-8 and TRBJ2-7 for the parts outside the CDR3, the full variable domain is EAGVTQSPTHLIKTRGQQATLRCSPISGHTSVYWYQQALGLGLQFLLWYDEGEERNRGNFPPRFSGRQFPNYSSELNVNALELEDSALYLCASSLRLKGYEQYFGPGTRLTVT.

V gene TRBV4-1 combines with J gene TRBJ1-1; possibly TRBD1 for D (5 bases). Germline V gives CDR1 MGHRA, CDR2 YSYEKL. V lost 0 bases and J 2 bases, leaving 13 bases between the germline ends. The CDR3 is 16 amino acids. The CDR3 DNA follows: TGCGCCAGCAGCCAAGATTTGACGGGGGGAAACACTGAAGCTTTCTTT. Translating it yields CASSQDLTGGNTEAFF.

This clone was recorded only once. The CDR3 nucleotides are TGTGCCAGCAGTTCCGGGACAGTCTCCTACGAGCAGTACTTC. Encoded protein: CASSSGTVSYEQYF. The chain combines TRBV27 with TRBJ2-7; 7 bases are shared with TRBD1. The CDR3 is 14 amino acids. Germline V lookup: CDR1 MNHEY, CDR2 SMNVEV (reference sequence). With 4 bases clipped from V and 0 bases from J, the junction kept 3 bases outside the gene matches.

The chain couples TRBV28 to TRBJ2-7, with TRBD2 as a possible D gene (9 bases). CDR1 is MDHEN, CDR2 SYDVKM, per germline. The CDR3 contains 18 residues. V lost 2 bases and J lost 6, with 26 bases in between. CDR3 bases: TGTGCCAGCAGTTTACCCAGGGGGCCTAGCGGGGTGCTACTCGAGCAGTACTTC. It specifies CASSLPRGPSGVLLEQYF.

V is TRBV4-3 and J is TRBJ1-1; 7 bases align to TRBD1. Germline V lookup: CDR1 LGHNA, CDR2 YSLEER. The V segment lost 1 base and the J segment 0 bases; nucleotides outside the gene matches: 8. The length of the CDR3 is 17 residues. In DNA form, the CDR3 reads TGCGCCAGCAGCCAAGGGGGAGCAGGGGGAATGAACACTGAAGCTTTCTTT. Amino acid sequence: CASSQGGAGGMNTEAFF.

The chain recombines TRBV4-3 with TRBJ2-7; 12 bases are a match to TRBD2. The CDR3 length is 18 residues. V dropped 0 bases and J dropped 4; count of bases not matched to a gene: 10. The germline V gene has CDR1 LGHNA and CDR2 YSLEER. The CDR3, as DNA: TGCGCCAGCAGCCAAGAAGGGACTAGCGGGTTATCTCGGTACGAGCAGTACTTC. Encoded protein: CASSQEGTSGLSRYEQYF.